This T cell receptor (beta chain) comes out of a study of blood T cell repertoires in COVID-19. Background on the study: Collection of acute and convalescent COVID-19 samples took place in the United States, Italy and Spain. PBMCs, B-cell-depleted T cells, or T cells provided the cDNA or gDNA that made up the material.

As originally analysed: Amplified reference gene primers provided the basis for estimating nucleated cell counts. Profiled with immunoSEQ multiplex PCR; TCRdb holds only in-frame clones, not every one. V and J calls and clone size are given by that table; D and trimming were obtained from the DNA. The table lists approximately 140,000 clones, about 80% of them singletons. The TCR originated in a man aged 70-80 years with acute or convalescent COVID-19. The source material was peripheral blood.

The CDR3: CASSVGDRGSWPYNEQFF. The CDR3 nucleotides are TGTGCCAGCAGCGTAGGGGACAGGGGTAGCTGGCCCTACAATGAGCAGTTCTTC. The V and J genes are TRBV9 and TRBJ2-1; TRBD1 agrees at 10 bases. Germline loops: CDR1 SGDLS, CDR2 YYNGEE. The ends lost 0 bases at V and 2 bases at J; junction bases unmatched: 8. The CDR3 has 18 residues.